Below are 21 T cell receptor beta chains sequenced from a single sample in a study of T cells in women clearing cervical HPV infection. Data came from immunoSEQ multiplex PCR; TCRdb stores just in-frame clones and leaves some out. This sample's table has 28,000 or so clones. Input material: blood buffy coat. The source of these receptors is a woman between 18 and 70 years old with a cervical HPV16 infection that either progressed to CIN3+ or cleared (not recorded which).

CDR3: CASSLEVNTEAFF. The covered CDR3 bases are TGTGCCAGCAGCTTAGAGGTGAACACTGAA. The chain combines TRBV7-2 with TRBJ1-1; D is undetermined. The read terminates 3 residues ahead of where the CDR3 ends, so the germline J gene completes it. Germline V gene data show CDR1 as SGHTA and CDR2 as FQGNSA. This CDR3 is 13 amino acids long. V was pared by 1 base and J by 0 bases, with 3 bases between.

As for this clone: The observed sequence ends 3 residues before the CDR3 terminus, with the missing tail filled in from the germline J gene. This chain connects TRBV5-1 to TRBJ2-5; TRBD2 matches 7 bases. Germline lookup yields CDR1 SGHRS and CDR2 YFSETQ. The CDR3 is made up of 13 amino acids. V lost 9 bases, J lost 5 bases, and 10 bases stayed unmatched. Incomplete CDR3 DNA: TGCGCCAACTTGACTAGCCGGAGGGAGACC. Protein: CANLTSRRET. In full, the CDR3 reads CANLTSRRETQYF.

Regarding this clone: The CDR3 extends 3 residues past the end of the read, so its final part is completed from the germline J gene. The rearrangement uses TRBV19 and TRBJ1-5; TRBD1 might be the D (5 bases). The CDR3 sequence is 16 residues long. CDR1 and CDR2 from the germline V gene are LNHDA and SQIVND (reference sequence). V was pared by 5 bases and J by 2 bases, with 16 bases between. CDR3 bases read: TGTGCCAGTAGTTTGTACAGGACCGAACGCAATCAGCCC. Encoded protein: CASSLYRTERNQP. The entire CDR3 is CASSLYRTERNQPQHF.

Regarding this clone: The junction departs from germline at one end; a sequencing error may be responsible. The read halts 3 residues ahead of the CDR3 end, with the missing end drawn from the germline J gene. The chain carries TRBV10-3 and TRBJ1-1, with D maybe TRBD1 (5 bases). Looked up from germline, CDR1 is ENHRY and CDR2 is SYGVKD. CDR3 size: 12 residues. The CDR3: CASRGGDAEAFF. The sequenced part of the CDR3 DNA is TGTGCCAGCCGTGGGGGGGACGCTGAG.

A note on this clone: The read finishes 3 residues shy of the CDR3 end, and the germline J gene is used to complete it. The chain is built from TRBV7-9 and TRBJ2-2, with 9 bases fitting TRBD2. After removal of 2 bases from V and 7 bases from J, the junction contained 2 bases not matched to a gene. The CDR3 sequence is 14 residues long. Germline V CDR1 and CDR2: SEHNR, FQNEAQ (reference sequence). The sequenced CDR3 bases are TGTGCCAGCAGCTTACTAGCGGGACTCGGGGAG. It encodes CASSLLAGLGE. The CDR3 reads in full as CASSLLAGLGELFF. Full variable domain (outside the CDR3, taken from reference TRBV7-9 and TRBJ2-2): DTGVSQNPRHKITKRGQNVTFRCDPISEHNRLYWYRQTLGQGPEFLTYFQNEAQLEKSRLLSDRFSAERPKGSFSTLEIQRTEQGDSAMYLCASSLLAGLGELFFGEGSRLTVL.

In the case of this clone: The read is 3 residues too short to cover the CDR3 end, so that end is filled in from the germline J gene. J is TRBJ2-4 and V is TRBV6-1; D may be TRBD1 (5 bases). Germline values: CDR1 MNHNS, CDR2 SASEGT. The CDR3 sequence is 12 residues long. The part of the CDR3 DNA that was read is TGTGCCAGCAGTGGACAGCTCTATGGT. Encoded protein: CASSGQLYG. The entire CDR3 sequence reads CASSGQLYGQYF.

Details on this clone: Read coverage stops 3 residues before the CDR3 terminus; the germline J gene supplies the remainder. This chain connects TRBV5-6 to TRBJ2-3; 11 nucleotides line up with TRBD2. This CDR3 spans 15 amino acids. Germline CDR1 is SGHDT and CDR2 is YYEEEE. The DNA read from the CDR3 is TGTGCCAGCAGCTTTAGCGGGGGGGCTGGGGAGACG. Translation: CASSFSGGAGET. The CDR3 as a whole reads CASSFSGGAGETQYF.

In the case of this clone: The CDR3 end lies 3 residues beyond the end of the read and is filled in from the germline J gene. The V and J genes are TRBV18 and TRBJ2-2, with 7 bases lining up with TRBD1. CDR1 is KGHSH and CDR2 is LQKENI in the germline V gene. CDR3 length: 14 amino acids. The sequenced CDR3 bases are TGTGCCAGCTCACCAGGGACAGTGGCTGAAAAG. This codes for CASSPGTVAEK. The CDR3, in full, reads CASSPGTVAEKLFF.

For this clone: The CDR3 extends 3 residues past the end of the read, so its final part is completed from the germline J gene. This rearrangement joins TRBV7-6 to TRBJ1-2; 8 bases align to TRBD1. The CDR3 has 14 residues. Germline V gives CDR1 SGHVS, CDR2 FNYEAQ. CDR3 DNA (partial): TGTGCCAGCAGCAAAAACAGGGGGGAGTACGAC. Protein: CASSKNRGEYD. The whole CDR3 protein reads CASSKNRGEYDYTF.

To note about this clone: The sequenced fragment ends 3 residues before the CDR3 boundary, so the rest is inferred from the germline J gene. The chain joins TRBV29-1 to TRBJ1-1; D might be TRBD1 (5 bases). V dropped 2 bases and J dropped 6 bases, with 13 bases sitting between them. Germline CDR1 SQVTM, CDR2 ANQGSEA. The CDR3 spans 13 residues. Partial CDR3 DNA: TGCAGCGTTGAACGGGGGACGGGGGCTGAA. Its translation is CSVERGTGAE. The CDR3 in full is CSVERGTGAEAFF.

Partial CDR3 DNA: TGTGCCAGCAGCTGGCTTCTCAGGGAAACTGAA. Translated, it gives CASSWLLRETE. The CDR3, in full, reads CASSWLLRETEAFF. J is TRBJ1-1 and V is TRBV5-6; D is possibly TRBD1 (5 bases). The missing CDR3 end, 3 residues past where the read stops, is filled in from the germline J gene. V was pared by 3 bases and J by 5 bases, with 14 bases between. In germline, CDR1 is SGHDT, CDR2 YYEEEE. This CDR3 is 14 amino acids long.

To note about this clone: The read ends 3 residues early relative to the CDR3; the germline J gene fills the gap. The chain employs TRBV2 and TRBJ2-6; D is possibly TRBD2 (6 bases). The length of the CDR3 is 17 residues. Germline assignment: CDR1 SNHLY and CDR2 FYNNEI. V was clipped by 3 bases and J by 1 base, with 13 bases between them. CDR3 DNA, as far as it was read: TGTGCCAGCAGTGAGTACGGGGGAAGTTCTGGGGCCAACGTC. Translating it yields CASSEYGGSSGANV. The entire CDR3 protein is CASSEYGGSSGANVLTF.

As concerns this clone: Read coverage stops 3 residues before the CDR3 terminus; the germline J gene supplies the remainder. The V call is TRBV6-2 or TRBV6-3, the J call TRBJ2-2; TRBD2 might be the D (7 bases). The CDR3 spans 14 residues. The V gene's germline CDR1 is MNHEY and CDR2 SVGEGT. The sequenced CDR3 bases are TGTGCCAGCACCGAAGGGAGGGGGTTGTCACCG. Translating it yields CASTEGRGLSP. The full CDR3 protein is CASTEGRGLSPLFF.

Comment on this clone: Read data end 3 residues before the CDR3 end; the end is taken from the germline J gene. The V and J genes are TRBV4-1 and TRBJ2-7, with TRBD1 matching over 8 bases. Germline V gene sequence: CDR1 MGHRA, CDR2 YSYEKL. The CDR3 runs to 16 residues. V dropped 6 bases and J dropped 4; count of bases not matched to a gene: 14. The covered CDR3 bases are TGCGCCAGCAGTTACAACCCGGGACAGGTTTTTTACGAG. It codes for CASSYNPGQVFYE. The CDR3 as a whole reads CASSYNPGQVFYEQYF.

Comment on this clone: The missing CDR3 end, 3 residues past where the read stops, is filled in from the germline J gene. The chain carries TRBV20-1 and TRBJ2-2; D is undetermined. Trimming left V 1 base short and J 1 base short, with 7 bases between. Germline V gives CDR1 DFQATT, CDR2 SNEGSKA (reference sequence). The CDR3 consists of 14 residues. Here the CDR3 reads CSARVGGNTGELFF. The sequenced CDR3 bases are TGCAGTGCTAGAGTTGGCGGGAACACCGGGGAG.

Of note for this clone: The read ends 3 residues early relative to the CDR3; the germline J gene fills the gap. The chain has TRBV2 and TRBJ2-1, with D uncertain. V gave up 6 bases and J gave up 0 bases, with 3 bases separating them. Germline lookup yields CDR1 SNHLY and CDR2 FYNNEI. This CDR3 has 12 amino acids. Partial CDR3 DNA: TGTGCCAGCAGGCGCTCCTACAATGAG. It encodes CASRRSYNE. The CDR3 in its entirety is CASRRSYNEQFF.

Notes on this clone: The read terminates 3 residues ahead of where the CDR3 ends, so the germline J gene completes it. This chain uses TRBV12-5 with TRBJ2-1; 9 bases agree with TRBD1. The CDR3 length is 14 residues. CDR1 is LGHNT and CDR2 is FRNRAP in the germline V gene. Trimming at V came to 2 bases and at J to 5 bases, leaving 1 base not matched to a gene. The CDR3 bases that were read are TGTGCTAGTGGTTTGCGGACAGGGGACAATGAG. Its translation: CASGLRTGDNE. The whole CDR3 is CASGLRTGDNEQFF.

To note about this clone: Coverage ceases 3 residues before the CDR3 finishes, and the germline J gene fills in the end. The chain combines TRBV20-1 with TRBJ1-1; TRBD1 is a possible D gene (5 bases). Germline CDR1 DFQATT, CDR2 SNEGSKA (reference sequence). V was cut by 6 bases and J by 1 base, with 15 bases left in between. The CDR3 is made up of 14 amino acids. CDR3 region: CSAPTVTQNTEAFF. Partial CDR3 DNA: TGCAGTGCCCCGACAGTAACTCAGAACACTGAA.

As regards this clone: The CDR3 goes on 3 residues after the read ends, and that part is filled in from the germline J gene. The V call is TRBV18, the J call TRBJ2-3; D possibly matches TRBD1 or TRBD2 (5 bases each). This CDR3 has 13 residues. Per the germline V gene, CDR1 is KGHSH and CDR2 is LQKENI. CDR3 region: CASSEGSNQPQYF. The part of the CDR3 DNA that was read is TGTGCCAGCTCAGAGGGGAGCAATCAGCCG.

Details on this clone: The read finishes 3 residues shy of the CDR3 end, and the germline J gene is used to complete it. The chain is built from TRBV7-9 and TRBJ2-7, with TRBD1 as a possible D gene (6 bases). Germline-derived CDR1 and CDR2 are SEHNR and FQNEAQ (reference sequence). With 4 bases removed from V and 3 bases from J, the gap between germline ends came to 16 bases. The CDR3 has 15 amino acids. CDR3 sequence: CASSSARGYDYEQYF. CDR3 DNA, as far as it was read: TGTGCCAGCAGCTCCGCCAGGGGCTATGACTACGAG.

On this clone itself: Read sequence stops 3 residues before the CDR3 end, and the germline J gene provides the missing end. The J gene is TRBJ2-3, the V gene TRBV11-3, with 10 bases aligning to TRBD1. The CDR3 covers 15 residues. Trimming cost V 6 bases and J 3 bases; bases outside gene matches: 6. CDR1 is SGHNT and CDR2 is YENEEA in the germline V gene. The CDR3 bases that were read are TGTGCCAGCAGACGTCCGGGACAGGGGACAGATACG. It yields the protein CASRRPGQGTDT. Given in full, the CDR3 is CASRRPGQGTDTQYF.